The 3 T cell receptor beta chains listed next were all sequenced from one sample in a study of preoperative IRX-2 immunotherapy in early breast cancer. The sample's treatment: preoperative locoregional IRX-2 cytokine immunotherapy. Profiled with immunoSEQ multiplex PCR; TCRdb holds only in-frame clones, not every one. The table records around 88,000 clones, about nine tenths of them present only once. Material: tumor tissue, obtained after IRX-2 immunotherapy. The receptors derive from a human donor with breast cancer.

CDR3 residues: CASSPDASNQPQHF. Written as DNA, the CDR3 is TGTGCCAGCTCCCCTGACGCTAGCAATCAGCCCCAGCATTTT. The chain links TRBV18 to TRBJ1-5; no firm D call. The V gene lost 6 bases and the J gene lost 0 bases, with 9 bases spanning the gap. The CDR3 length is 14 residues. Looked up from germline, CDR1 is KGHSH and CDR2 is LQKENI.

V and J are TRBV19 and TRBJ1-5, with TRBD1 matching 7 bases. Germline loops: CDR1 LNHDA, CDR2 SQIVND (reference sequence). The CDR3 has 17 amino acids. The ends lost 4 bases at V and 0 bases at J; junction bases unmatched: 9. CDR3: CASSKKGQLYSNQPQHF. Here the CDR3 DNA reads TGTGCCAGTAGTAAAAAGGGACAGTTGTATAGCAATCAGCCCCAGCATTTT.

The gene calls are TRBV14 and TRBJ2-7; D gene ambiguous. The germline V gene encodes CDR1 SGHDN and CDR2 FVKESK. The CDR3 has 14 amino acids. Trimming removed 3 bases from V and 9 bases from J, with 18 bases in between. The CDR3 protein is CASSQVSPRGMQYF. The CDR3 nucleotides read TGTGCCAGCAGCCAGGTCTCCCCGAGAGGAATGCAGTACTTC.